A selection of T cell receptor beta chains follows, all from one sample in a study of T cell responses to AZD1222 COVID-19 vaccine. The protocol was immunoSEQ multiplex PCR, while the TCRdb copy is restricted to in-frame clones and leaves out a portion. Seen here are about 180,000 clones, 85% to 95% observed once, and the top ten hold roughly 1.5%. This sample comprised peripheral blood, obtained 28 days after the second AZD1222 dose. The receptors were sampled from an adult who received the AZD1222 COVID-19 vaccine. CDR3s include the opening cysteine and the closing phenylalanine or tryptophan. Each record gives: CDR3 length, J gene, clone size, V gene, D gene, CDR3 DNA, CDR3 protein. The D gene is left open where the match is weak. The size of a clone is reported for some rows only, either as once, few or many, or as a class for expanded clones.

>13|TRBJ1-5|.|TRBV20-1|.
TGCAGTGCTAGTACATATCCAAATCAGCCCCAGCATTTT
CSASTYPNQPQHF
>15|TRBJ1-1|.|TRBV28|.
TGTGCCAGCAGTCCCCACGCCGGCCCCTTGACTGAAGCTTTCTTT
CASSPHAGPLTEAFF
>16|TRBJ2-7|.|TRBV3-1/TRBV3-2|TRBD1
TGTGCCAGCAGCCAATTCACAGGGGGTCCTTCCTACGAGCAGTACTTC
CASSQFTGGPSYEQYF
>13|TRBJ2-7|.|TRBV7-9|TRBD1
TGTGCCAGCAGGGGGACAGTTCCCTACGAGCAGTACTTC
CASRGTVPYEQYF
>15|TRBJ1-3|.|TRBV7-2|TRBD1
TGTGCCAGCAGCTTTCAGGGGGCATCTGGAAACACCATATATTTT
CASSFQGASGNTIYF
>13|TRBJ2-1|.|TRBV6-5|.
TGTGCCAGCAGGCGGGACACAGCCAATGAGCAGTTCTTC
CASRRDTANEQFF
>14|TRBJ2-7|.|TRBV18|TRBD2
TGTGCCAGCTCACCAAGCGGGGTCTCCTACGAGCAGTACTTC
CASSPSGVSYEQYF
>15|TRBJ2-7|.|TRBV6-5|TRBD1
TGTGCCAGCAGTTACTTACCACAGGGGTCCTACGAGCAGTACTTC
CASSYLPQGSYEQYF
>19|TRBJ2-3|.|TRBV28|.
TGTGCCAGCAGTTTTTCCCCCACTCAACGATCCCCCGGCACAGATACGCAGTATTTT
CASSFSPTQRSPGTDTQYF
>17|TRBJ2-1|.|TRBV6-7|.
TGTGCCAGCAGTTACTCGATATGGGTCCCATCCTACAATGAGCAGTTCTTC
CASSYSIWVPSYNEQFF
>17|TRBJ1-6|.|TRBV4-3|.
TGCGCCAGCAGCCAAGACTTCGTAGCTGCTGATAATTCACCCCTCCACTTT
CASSQDFVAADNSPLHF
>16|TRBJ2-1|.|TRBV7-2|.
TGTGCCAGCAGCTCATACCCTCGGGGGGCGCGGAATGAGCAGTTCTTC
CASSSYPRGARNEQFF
>14|TRBJ2-2|.|TRBV20-1|.
TGCAGTGCTAGTCCAGGGGAGGGCACCGGGGAGCTGTTTTTT
CSASPGEGTGELFF
>15|TRBJ2-5|.|TRBV24-1|.
TGTGCCACCAGTGGTTCGGGCGGCATCCAAGAGACCCAGTACTTC
CATSGSGGIQETQYF
>14|TRBJ1-5|.|TRBV7-9|.
TGTGCCAGCAGCCACAACGGAGATAATCAGCCCCAGCATTTT
CASSHNGDNQPQHF
>15|TRBJ1-2|once|TRBV18|.
TGTGCCAGCTCACCAACCGAGGGTATGGGCTATGGCTACACCTTC
CASSPTEGMGYGYTF
>11|TRBJ1-1|.|TRBV20-1|.
TGCAGTGCCAAGCCGAACACTGAAGCTTTCTTT
CSAKPNTEAFF
>13|TRBJ1-5|.|TRBV6-5|TRBD1
TGTGCCAGCAGGCCGGGACAGAATCAGCCCCAGCATTTT
CASRPGQNQPQHF
>16|TRBJ2-7|.|TRBV2|TRBD2
TGTGCCAGCAGTGAATTCGAGGGACTAGAAGGTTACGAGCAGTACTTC
CASSEFEGLEGYEQYF
>15|TRBJ1-1|.|TRBV7-2|TRBD1
TGTGCCAGCAGCCTCTTAACAGGGGCGAACACTGAAGCTTTCTTT
CASSLLTGANTEAFF
>13|TRBJ1-3|.|TRBV6-5|.
TGTGCCAGCGCCCCGAGCTCTGGAAACACCATATATTTT
CASAPSSGNTIYF
>12|TRBJ2-7|.|TRBV2|.
TGTGCCAGCAGTGGAACAGGGAACGAGCAGTACTTC
CASSGTGNEQYF
>18|TRBJ1-1|once|TRBV4-3|.
TGCGCCAGCAGCCAAGACATAAGTGGGACCGGATCCCGGACTGAAGCTTTCTTT
CASSQDISGTGSRTEAFF
>12|TRBJ1-1|.|TRBV19|.
TGTGCCAGTAGTATTGGGCATACTGAAGCTTTCTTT
CASSIGHTEAFF
>14|TRBJ2-7|.|TRBV27|TRBD2
TGTGCCAGCAGTTTGGCGGGGGGCGCCTACGAGCAGTACTTC
CASSLAGGAYEQYF
>16|TRBJ2-2|once|TRBV18|TRBD1
TGTGCCAGCTCACCCTCCGGACAGGGGGGCGCCGGGGAGCTGTTTTTT
CASSPSGQGGAGELFF
>17|TRBJ2-4|.|TRBV24-1|TRBD1
TGTGCCACCAGTGATTTGCAGGGGGCTATACCCAAAAACATTCAGTACTTC
CATSDLQGAIPKNIQYF
>15|TRBJ1-3|.|TRBV2|TRBD1
TGTGCCAGCAGTGATAAGGGGGCGGCTGGAAACACCATATATTTT
CASSDKGAAGNTIYF
>12|TRBJ1-2|.|TRBV4-3|.
TGCGCCAGCAGCCACGGCGGGGTTGGCTACACCTTC
CASSHGGVGYTF
>14|TRBJ2-1|.|TRBV29-1|.
TGCAGCGTTGCACTTTGGGGGTCCTACAATGAGCAGTTCTTC
CSVALWGSYNEQFF
>16|TRBJ2-7|.|TRBV11-2|.
TGTGCCAGCAGCTTAGCAGCAGGGGAAAGCTCCTACGAGCAGTACTTC
CASSLAAGESSYEQYF
>16|TRBJ1-6|once|TRBV6-5|.
TGTGCCAGCAGTTACTCACGACAGATATCGGATTCACCCCTCCACTTT
CASSYSRQISDSPLHF
>14|TRBJ1-2|.|TRBV5-6|TRBD1
TGTGCCAGCAGGGGGCAGGGGGGAAACTATGGCTACACCTTC
CASRGQGGNYGYTF
>14|TRBJ1-3|.|TRBV3-1/TRBV3-2|TRBD1
TGTGCCAGCAGGGGGACAGCTTGGGGAAACACCATATATTTT
CASRGTAWGNTIYF
>15|TRBJ2-2|.|TRBV2|.
TGTGCCAGCAGGGAGGGGTCGGTGAACACCGGGGAGCTGTTTTTT
CASREGSVNTGELFF
>16|TRBJ2-7|.|TRBV6-1|.
TGTGCCAGCAGTGAAGGGGACAGGAGGACTAGCTACGAGCAGTACTTC
CASSEGDRRTSYEQYF
>15|TRBJ2-1|.|TRBV7-6|TRBD2
TGTGCCAGCAGCTTAGGGGTAGCGGGGGGCAATGAGCAGTTCTTC
CASSLGVAGGNEQFF
>17|TRBJ2-7|.|TRBV3-1/TRBV3-2|.
TGTGCCAGCAGCCAAGGGAAAAAAGACAGTATCCCCTACGAGCAGTACTTC
CASSQGKKDSIPYEQYF
>16|TRBJ2-3|.|TRBV7-6|.
TGTGCCAGCAGCCCGGGAGAGGCCCGAGGCACAGATACGCAGTATTTT
CASSPGEARGTDTQYF
>15|TRBJ2-7|.|TRBV19|TRBD2
TGTGCCAGTAGTATTGCTAGCGGGCCCCACTACGAGCAGTACTTC
CASSIASGPHYEQYF
>15|TRBJ1-5|.|TRBV4-1|.
TGCGCCAGCAGCCCCGGAAAAGTTAGCAATCAGCCCCAGCATTTT
CASSPGKVSNQPQHF
>14|TRBJ1-3|.|TRBV11-2|TRBD1
TGTGCCAGCTCGGGGACAGACTCTGGAAACACCATATATTTT
CASSGTDSGNTIYF
>13|TRBJ1-1|.|TRBV12-3/TRBV12-4|.
TGTGCCAGCAGTCCCACAGGAGCCCCTGAAGCTTTCTTT
CASSPTGAPEAFF